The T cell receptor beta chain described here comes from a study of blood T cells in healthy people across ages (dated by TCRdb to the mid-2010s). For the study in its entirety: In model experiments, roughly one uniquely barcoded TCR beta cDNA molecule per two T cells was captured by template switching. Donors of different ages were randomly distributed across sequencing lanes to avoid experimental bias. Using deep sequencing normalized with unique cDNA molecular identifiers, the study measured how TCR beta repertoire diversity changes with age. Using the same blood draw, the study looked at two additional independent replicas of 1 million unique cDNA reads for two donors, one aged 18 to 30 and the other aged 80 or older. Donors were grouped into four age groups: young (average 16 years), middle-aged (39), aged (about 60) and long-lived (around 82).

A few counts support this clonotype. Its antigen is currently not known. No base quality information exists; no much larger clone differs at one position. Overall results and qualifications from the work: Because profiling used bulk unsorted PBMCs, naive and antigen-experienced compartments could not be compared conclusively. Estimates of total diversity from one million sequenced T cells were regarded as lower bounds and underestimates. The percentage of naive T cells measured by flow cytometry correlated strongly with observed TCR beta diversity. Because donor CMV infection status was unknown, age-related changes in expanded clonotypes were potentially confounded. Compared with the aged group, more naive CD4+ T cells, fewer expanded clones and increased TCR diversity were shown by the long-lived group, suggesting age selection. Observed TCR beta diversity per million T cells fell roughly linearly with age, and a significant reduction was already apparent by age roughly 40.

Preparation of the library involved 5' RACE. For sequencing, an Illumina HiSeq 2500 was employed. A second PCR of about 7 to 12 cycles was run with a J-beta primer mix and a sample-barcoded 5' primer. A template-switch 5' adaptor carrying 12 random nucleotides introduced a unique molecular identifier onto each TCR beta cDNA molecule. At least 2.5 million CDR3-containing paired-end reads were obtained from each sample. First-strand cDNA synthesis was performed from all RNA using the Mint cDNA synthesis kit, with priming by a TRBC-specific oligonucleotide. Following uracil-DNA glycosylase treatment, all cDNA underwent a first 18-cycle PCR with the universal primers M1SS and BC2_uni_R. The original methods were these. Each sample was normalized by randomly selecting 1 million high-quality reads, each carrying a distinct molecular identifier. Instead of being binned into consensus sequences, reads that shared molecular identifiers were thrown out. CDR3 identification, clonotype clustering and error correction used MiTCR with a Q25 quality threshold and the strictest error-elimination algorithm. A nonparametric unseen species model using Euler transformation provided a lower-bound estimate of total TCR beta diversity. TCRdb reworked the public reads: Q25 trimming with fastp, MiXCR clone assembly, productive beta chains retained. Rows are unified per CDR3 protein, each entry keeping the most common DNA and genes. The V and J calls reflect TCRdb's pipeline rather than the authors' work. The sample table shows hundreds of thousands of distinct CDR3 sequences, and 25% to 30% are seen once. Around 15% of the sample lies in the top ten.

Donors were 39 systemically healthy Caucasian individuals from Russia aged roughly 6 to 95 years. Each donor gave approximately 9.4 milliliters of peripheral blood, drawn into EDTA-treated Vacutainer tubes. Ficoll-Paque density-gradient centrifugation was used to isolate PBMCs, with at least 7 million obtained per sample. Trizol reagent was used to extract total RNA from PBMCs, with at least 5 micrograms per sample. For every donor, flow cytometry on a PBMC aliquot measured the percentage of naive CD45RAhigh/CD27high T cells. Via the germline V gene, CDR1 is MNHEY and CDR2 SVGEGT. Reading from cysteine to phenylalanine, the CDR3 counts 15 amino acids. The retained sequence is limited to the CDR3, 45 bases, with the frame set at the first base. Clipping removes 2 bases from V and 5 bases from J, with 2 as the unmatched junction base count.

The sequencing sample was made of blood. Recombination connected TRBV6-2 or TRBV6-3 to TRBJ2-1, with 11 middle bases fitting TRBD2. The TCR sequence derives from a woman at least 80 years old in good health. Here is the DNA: TGTGCCAGCAGTTACGCTAGCGGGGGGAACAATGAGCAGTTCTTC. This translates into CASSYASGGNNEQFF.